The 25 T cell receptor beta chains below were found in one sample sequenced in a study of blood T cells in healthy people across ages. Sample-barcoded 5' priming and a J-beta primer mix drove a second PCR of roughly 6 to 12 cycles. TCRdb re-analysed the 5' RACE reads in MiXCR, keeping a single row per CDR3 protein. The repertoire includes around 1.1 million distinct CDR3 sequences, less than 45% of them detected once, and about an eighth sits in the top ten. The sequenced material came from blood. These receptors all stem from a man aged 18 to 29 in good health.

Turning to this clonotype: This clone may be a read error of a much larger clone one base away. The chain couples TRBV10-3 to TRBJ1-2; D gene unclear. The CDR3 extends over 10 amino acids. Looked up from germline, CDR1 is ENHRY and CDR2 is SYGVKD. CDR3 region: CVIKSDGYTF. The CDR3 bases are TGTGTCATCAAATCGGATGGCTACACCTTC.

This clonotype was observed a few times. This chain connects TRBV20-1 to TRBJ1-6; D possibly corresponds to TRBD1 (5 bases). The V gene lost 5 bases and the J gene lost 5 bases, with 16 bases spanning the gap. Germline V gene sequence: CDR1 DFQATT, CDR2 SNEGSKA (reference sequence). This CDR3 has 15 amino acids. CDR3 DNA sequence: TGCAGTGCTCCCCAACCGGGACGAGATAATTCACCCCTCCACTTT. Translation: CSAPQPGRDNSPLHF.

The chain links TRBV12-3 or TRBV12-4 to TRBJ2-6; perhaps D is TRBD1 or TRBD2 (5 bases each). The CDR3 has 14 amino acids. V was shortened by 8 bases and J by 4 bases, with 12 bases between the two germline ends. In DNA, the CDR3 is TGTGCCAGCGAGGGGTACTCAGGGGCCAACGTCCTGACTTTC. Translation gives CASEGYSGANVLTF.

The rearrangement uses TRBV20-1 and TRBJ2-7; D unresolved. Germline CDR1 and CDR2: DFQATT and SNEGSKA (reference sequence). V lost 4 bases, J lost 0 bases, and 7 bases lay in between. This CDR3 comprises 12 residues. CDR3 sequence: CSATGNSYEQYF. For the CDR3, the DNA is TGCAGTGCTACGGGCAACTCCTACGAGCAGTACTTC.

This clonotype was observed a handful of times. DNA for the CDR3: TGCAGCGTCACAGGGGGAGGTGGATATGGCTACACCTTC. Translation: CSVTGGGGYGYTF. V usage is TRBV29-1 and J usage is TRBJ1-2; 8 bases are a match to TRBD1. The CDR3 contains 13 residues. Germline V gives CDR1 SQVTM, CDR2 ANQGSEA. V was clipped by 6 bases and J by 5 bases; unmatched bases: 8.

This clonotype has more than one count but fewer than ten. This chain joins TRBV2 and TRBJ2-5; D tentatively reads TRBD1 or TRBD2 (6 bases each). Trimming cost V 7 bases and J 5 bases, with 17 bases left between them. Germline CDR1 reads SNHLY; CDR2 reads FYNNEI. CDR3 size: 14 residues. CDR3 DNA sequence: TGTGCCAGCATTAAAAGGGGGGTCGAGGAGACCCAGTACTTC. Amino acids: CASIKRGVEETQYF.

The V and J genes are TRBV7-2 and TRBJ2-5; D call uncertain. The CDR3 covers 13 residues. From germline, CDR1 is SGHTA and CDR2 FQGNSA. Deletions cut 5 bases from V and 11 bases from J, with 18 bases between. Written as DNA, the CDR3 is TGTGCCAGCAGCCCCCCTAACGTAAATGAGCAGTACTTC. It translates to CASSPPNVNEQYF.

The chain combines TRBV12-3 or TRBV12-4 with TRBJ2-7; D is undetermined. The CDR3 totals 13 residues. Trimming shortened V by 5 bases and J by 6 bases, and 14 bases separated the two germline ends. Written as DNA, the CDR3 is TGTGCCAGCAGTCCCCGGACCCTTTCCGAGCAGTACTTC. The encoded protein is CASSPRTLSEQYF.

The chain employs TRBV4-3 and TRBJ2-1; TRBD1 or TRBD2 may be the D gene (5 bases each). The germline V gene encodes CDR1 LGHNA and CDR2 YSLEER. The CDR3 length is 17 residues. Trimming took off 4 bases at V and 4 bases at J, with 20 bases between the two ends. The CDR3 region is CASSPGYFGTLYNEQFF. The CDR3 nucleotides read TGCGCCAGCAGCCCAGGTTATTTTGGGACCCTATACAATGAGCAGTTCTTC.

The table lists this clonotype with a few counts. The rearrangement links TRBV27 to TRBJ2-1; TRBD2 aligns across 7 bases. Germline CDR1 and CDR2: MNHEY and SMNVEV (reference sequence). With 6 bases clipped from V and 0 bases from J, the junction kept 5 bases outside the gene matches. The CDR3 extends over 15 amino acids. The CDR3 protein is CASRIGGSSYNEQFF. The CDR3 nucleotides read TGTGCCAGCAGGATCGGGGGGAGCTCCTACAATGAGCAGTTCTTC.

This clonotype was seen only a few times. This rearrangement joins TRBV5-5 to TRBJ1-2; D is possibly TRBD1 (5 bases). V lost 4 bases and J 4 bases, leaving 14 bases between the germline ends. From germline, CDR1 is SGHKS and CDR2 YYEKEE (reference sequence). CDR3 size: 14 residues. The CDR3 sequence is CASSRDSFSYGYTF. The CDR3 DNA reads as TGTGCCAGCAGCCGTGACAGCTTCAGCTATGGCTACACCTTC.

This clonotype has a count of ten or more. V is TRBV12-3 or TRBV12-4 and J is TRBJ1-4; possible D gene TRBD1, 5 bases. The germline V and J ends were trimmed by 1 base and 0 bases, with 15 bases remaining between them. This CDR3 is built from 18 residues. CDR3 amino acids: CASSLDGAIRATNEKLFF. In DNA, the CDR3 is TGTGCCAGCAGTTTAGATGGGGCAATACGGGCAACTAATGAAAAACTGTTTTTT.

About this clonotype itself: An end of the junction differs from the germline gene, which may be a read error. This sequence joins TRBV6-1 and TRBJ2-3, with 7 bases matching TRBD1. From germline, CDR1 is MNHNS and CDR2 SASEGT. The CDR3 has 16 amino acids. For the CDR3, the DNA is TGTGCCAGCAGAGAAGCGGACAGGAGAAGCACAGATACGCAGTATTTT. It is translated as CASREADRRSTDTQYF.

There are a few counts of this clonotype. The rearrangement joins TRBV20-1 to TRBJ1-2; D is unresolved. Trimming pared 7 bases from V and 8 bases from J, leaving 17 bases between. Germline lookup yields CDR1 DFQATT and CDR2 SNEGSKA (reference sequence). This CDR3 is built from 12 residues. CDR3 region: CSEYARRSGYTF. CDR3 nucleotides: TGCAGTGAATACGCCAGGCGCAGCGGCTACACCTTC.

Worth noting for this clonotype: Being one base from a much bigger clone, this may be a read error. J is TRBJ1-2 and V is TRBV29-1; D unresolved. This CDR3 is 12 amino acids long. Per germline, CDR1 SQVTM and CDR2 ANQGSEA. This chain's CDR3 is CNVHGETYGYTF. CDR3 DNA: TGCAACGTACACGGGGAGACTTATGGCTACACCTTC.

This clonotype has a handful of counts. CDR3 sequence: CSARGPQGNYGYTF. DNA for the CDR3: TGCAGTGCTAGAGGCCCTCAGGGGAACTATGGCTACACCTTC. This rearrangement joins TRBV20-1 to TRBJ1-2, with D perhaps matching TRBD1 (6 bases). The CDR3 has 14 residues. V dropped 1 base and J dropped 2 bases, with 11 bases sitting between them. In germline, CDR1 is DFQATT, CDR2 SNEGSKA (reference sequence).

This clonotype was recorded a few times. In DNA, the CDR3 is TGTGCCAGCAGCTTAGGCGATTCGCTCGAGCAGTACTTC. This encodes CASSLGDSLEQYF. V is TRBV7-8 and J is TRBJ2-5; D gene ambiguous. Judging by the DNA end, TRBJ2-7 fits better; the J call may be wrong. The CDR3 runs 13 residues. Per germline, CDR1 SGHVS and CDR2 FQNEAQ.

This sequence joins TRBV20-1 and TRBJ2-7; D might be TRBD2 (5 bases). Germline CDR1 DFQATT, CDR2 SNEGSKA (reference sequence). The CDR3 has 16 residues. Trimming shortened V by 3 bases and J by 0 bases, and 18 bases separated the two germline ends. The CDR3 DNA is TGCAGTGCTAGTACTGAGGGTCCTAAAAGCTCCTACGAGCAGTACTTC. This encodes CSASTEGPKSSYEQYF.

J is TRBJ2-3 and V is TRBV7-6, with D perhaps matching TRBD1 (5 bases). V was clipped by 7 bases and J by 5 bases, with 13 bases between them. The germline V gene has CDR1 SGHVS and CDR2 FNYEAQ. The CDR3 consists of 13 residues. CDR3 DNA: TGTGCCAGCAACCACCAAAGGGGAGATACGCAGTATTTT. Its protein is CASNHQRGDTQYF.

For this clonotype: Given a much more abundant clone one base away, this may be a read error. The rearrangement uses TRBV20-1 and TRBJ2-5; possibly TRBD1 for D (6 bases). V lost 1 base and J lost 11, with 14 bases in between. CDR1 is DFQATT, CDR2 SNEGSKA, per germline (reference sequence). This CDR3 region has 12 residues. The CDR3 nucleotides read TGCAGTGCTAGAGGACAGGTCAATGAGCAGTACTTC. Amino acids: CSARGQVNEQYF.

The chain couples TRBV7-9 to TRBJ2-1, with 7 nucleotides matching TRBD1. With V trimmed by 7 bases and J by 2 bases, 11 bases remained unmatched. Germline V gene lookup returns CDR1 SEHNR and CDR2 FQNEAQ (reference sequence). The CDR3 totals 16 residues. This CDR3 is CASNSFRDSTYNEQFF. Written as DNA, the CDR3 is TGTGCCAGCAACTCCTTTCGGGACAGTACCTACAATGAGCAGTTCTTC.

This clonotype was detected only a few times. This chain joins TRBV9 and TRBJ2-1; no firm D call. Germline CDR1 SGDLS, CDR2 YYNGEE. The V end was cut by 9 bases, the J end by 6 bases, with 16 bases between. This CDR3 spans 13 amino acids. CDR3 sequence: CATAPGTSNEQFF. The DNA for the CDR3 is TGTGCCACCGCCCCGGGCACCAGCAATGAGCAGTTCTTC.

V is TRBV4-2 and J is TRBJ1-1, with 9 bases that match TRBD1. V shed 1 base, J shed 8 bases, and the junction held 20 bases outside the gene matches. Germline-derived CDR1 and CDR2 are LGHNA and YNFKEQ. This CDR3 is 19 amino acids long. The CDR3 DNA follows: TGTGCCAGCAGCCAAGGAGGACAGGGGCGAGGGGCGATGTGGGCGGAAGCTTTCTTT. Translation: CASSQGGQGRGAMWAEAFF.

The CDR3 reads CSGGSGGFRNEQFF. The CDR3 DNA reads as TGCAGTGGGGGTAGCGGGGGCTTTCGCAATGAGCAGTTCTTC. The chain employs TRBV20-1 and TRBJ2-1, with 9 nucleotides matching TRBD2. Losses at the gene ends were 7 bases for V and 6 bases for J; bases not matched to a gene: 10. From germline, CDR1 is DFQATT and CDR2 SNEGSKA (reference sequence). The CDR3 contains 14 residues.

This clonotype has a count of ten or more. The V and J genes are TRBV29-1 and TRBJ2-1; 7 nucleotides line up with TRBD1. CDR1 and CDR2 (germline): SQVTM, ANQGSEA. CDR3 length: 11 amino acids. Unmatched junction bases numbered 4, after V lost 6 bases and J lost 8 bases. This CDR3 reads CSVNRGHEQFF. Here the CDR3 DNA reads TGCAGCGTCAACAGGGGCCATGAGCAGTTCTTC.